The entry below gives a single T cell receptor (beta chain) sequence along with its context. This clone turned up a few times. What this receptor recognizes is not known. Nothing much larger sits one base from this clone, and base qualities are not available. V is pared back by 5 bases and J by 4 bases, with 11 bases lying between the germline termini. From a lookup of the germline V gene (reference sequence), CDR1 and CDR2 are SEHNR and FQNEAQ. Reading from cysteine to phenylalanine, the CDR3 counts 13 amino acids. Left in the record is the CDR3 DNA by itself, 39 bases read in frame from the first base. The record originates from a study of blood T cell repertoires in COVID-19 (dated by TCRdb to about 2020). Context from the whole study: The collaborator samples originated in the United States, Italy and Spain and spanned the acute and convalescent phases of COVID-19. Nearly every sample came with metadata listing a de-identified subject ID, COVID-19 status, age in years and sex. Where available, HLA class I and class II types were taken from metadata supplied by the sample provider and were not determined by assay-based typing. The prospective study material was composed of cDNA or gDNA derived from T cells, B-cell-depleted T cells, or PBMCs. The repertoires were released in a freely available public database intended as a resource for research on the immune response to SARS-CoV-2. Samples came from the ongoing ImmuneRACE study (first 160 participants) plus 1,254 subjects from 6 global collaborators. Subjects who had been exposed to COVID-19, were actively infected with it, or had recovered from it provided the deeply sampled blood TCRbeta repertoires that made up the dataset. Study-wide conclusions, independent of this receptor: Clinical and demographic metadata were provided uncurated, with the amount varying by source and participant.

The collaborating institutions used their own protocols to collect whole blood in K2EDTA tubes. For TCRbeta analysis, collaborators shipped samples in one of three forms: frozen whole blood, isolated PBMCs, or DNA extracted from either of those sample types. TCRbeta CDR3 regions were amplified from genomic DNA using the immunoSEQ Assay, a bias-controlled multiplex PCR. As for the authors' bioinformatics: Nucleated cell counts per sample were estimated from amplification of reference gene primers within the assay. Sequence reads were collapsed and filtered to measure the absolute abundance of every unique TCRbeta CDR3 rearrangement. Productive Simpson clonality was computed per sample as the square root of Simpson's diversity index over productive rearrangements. TCRdb carries this immuneACCESS record with in-frame sequences only. Its versions omit some clonotypes, under half of them owing to an unresolved V gene in the studies checked, with the rest unexplained. D and trimming come from the DNA, and the V and J calls and clone size come from that table. The sample table lists some 150,000 clones, 84% of them with a count of one. Over 2.5% of the sample is held by the ten biggest clonotypes.

The receptor comes from a human donor with acute or convalescent COVID-19. The donor label of this sample is uncertain. The chain employs TRBV7-9 and TRBJ1-1; TRBD1 is possibly the D segment (5 matching bases). What was sequenced was peripheral blood. DNA sequence: TGTGCCAGCAGCCCTGCACAGGTCACTGAAGCTTTCTTT. Translation gives CASSPAQVTEAFF.